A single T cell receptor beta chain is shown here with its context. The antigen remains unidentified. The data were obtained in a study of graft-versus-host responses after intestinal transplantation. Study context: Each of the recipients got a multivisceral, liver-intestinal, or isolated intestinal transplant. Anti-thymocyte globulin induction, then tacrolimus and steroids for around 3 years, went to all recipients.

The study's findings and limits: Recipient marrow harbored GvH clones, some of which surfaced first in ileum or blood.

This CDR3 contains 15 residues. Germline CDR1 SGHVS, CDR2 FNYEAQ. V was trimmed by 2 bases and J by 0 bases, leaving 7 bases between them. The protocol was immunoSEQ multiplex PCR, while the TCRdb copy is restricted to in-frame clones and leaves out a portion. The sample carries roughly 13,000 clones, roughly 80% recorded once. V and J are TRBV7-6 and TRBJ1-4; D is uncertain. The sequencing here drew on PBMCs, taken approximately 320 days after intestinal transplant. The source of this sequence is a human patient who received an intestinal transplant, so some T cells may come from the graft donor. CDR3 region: CASSLSGTTNEKLFF. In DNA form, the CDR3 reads TGTGCCAGCAGCTTATCCGGGACAACTAATGAAAAACTGTTTTTT.